The 25 T cell receptor beta chains below all came from one sample that was sequenced in a study of response to subunit inactivated influenza vaccine. In TCRdb, the RT-PCR reads were re-called with MiXCR into one record per CDR3 protein. The data show around 600,000 distinct CDR3 sequences, with approximately 10% seen just once and approximately 10% held by the top ten. These sequences were also reported in another study, on T cells expressing NK-cell markers. That work adds: 5'RACE template switching with UMIs generated TCR beta cDNA.

The specimen was PBMCs from blood, collected on the day of vaccination. All receptors derive from a man aged 50 to 59 who received an inactivated influenza vaccine.

There are a few counts of this clonotype. This sequence joins TRBV29-1 and TRBJ2-1, with a possible D match to TRBD1 (6 bases). Germline V gene lookup returns CDR1 SQVTM and CDR2 ANQGSEA. V was shortened by 6 bases and J by 7 bases, with 16 bases between the two germline ends. This CDR3 is built from 13 residues. CDR3 sequence reads: CSVGQTFGNEQFF. In DNA form, the CDR3 reads TGCAGCGTCGGACAGACCTTTGGTAATGAGCAGTTCTTC.

This clonotype has only a few counts. The CDR3 loop reads CASSEFGGLGYNEQFF. CDR3 DNA: TGTGCCAGCAGTGAATTTGGGGGGCTGGGTTACAATGAGCAGTTCTTC. The rearrangement links TRBV25-1 to TRBJ2-1, with D perhaps being TRBD1 or TRBD2 (6 bases each). The CDR3 runs 16 residues. V was cut by 1 base and J by 4 bases, with 14 bases left in between. The V gene's germline CDR1 is MGHDK and CDR2 SYGVNS.

The rearrangement uses TRBV4-3 and TRBJ2-6; 7 bases fit TRBD1. The germline gives CDR1 LGHNA, CDR2 YSLEER. The CDR3 has 16 residues. The V segment lost 5 bases and the J segment 2 bases; nucleotides outside the gene matches: 6. CDR3 region: CASSSEGAPGANVLTF. CDR3 coding DNA: TGCGCCAGCAGCTCAGAGGGGGCGCCTGGGGCCAACGTCCTGACTTTC.

In its sample, this clonotype was seen a few times. This rearrangement joins TRBV5-8 to TRBJ2-5; TRBD2 matches at 9 bases. The CDR3 is 15 residues long. After removal of 4 bases from V and 5 bases from J, the junction contained 9 bases not matched to a gene. Germline CDR1 reads SGHTS; CDR2 reads YDEGEE. CDR3 DNA: TGTGCCAGCAGCGGAGGGACTAGCCAGCGGGAGACCCAGTACTTC. This sequence encodes CASSGGTSQRETQYF.

In its sample, this clonotype was seen a few times. The chain carries TRBV3-1 and TRBJ1-6; D is possibly TRBD1 (5 bases). Deletions cut 3 bases from V and 0 bases from J, with 12 bases between. The germline gives CDR1 LGHDT, CDR2 YNNKEL (reference sequence). The CDR3 has 17 residues. CDR3 sequence: CASSQTVPSSYNSPLHF. In nucleotides, the CDR3 is TGTGCCAGCAGCCAGACAGTCCCGAGCTCCTATAATTCACCCCTCCACTTT. The full variable domain, completed using reference TRBV3-1 and TRBJ1-6, is DTAVSQTPKYLVTQMGNDKSIKCEQNLGHDTMYWYKQDSKKFLKIMFSYNNKELIINETVPNRFSPKSPDKAHLNLHINSLELGDSAVYFCASSQTVPSSYNSPLHFGNGTRLTVT.

V usage is TRBV9 and J usage is TRBJ2-2, with 11 bases that match TRBD2. The CDR3 totals 16 residues. In germline, CDR1 is SGDLS, CDR2 YYNGEE. The V and J ends lost 4 bases and 2 bases, in that order; junction bases with no gene match: 4. The CDR3 sequence: CASSRTSGLNTGELFF. The CDR3 DNA follows: TGTGCCAGCAGCCGGACTAGCGGGCTTAACACCGGGGAGCTGTTTTTT.

As concerns this clonotype: A much larger clone differs from this one at a single base, so this may be a read error. This chain joins TRBV28 and TRBJ2-3; D is ambiguous. CDR1 is MDHEN and CDR2 is SYDVKM in the germline V gene. The CDR3 is 17 residues long. The CDR3 loop reads CPSMLKHRRKRTDTQYF. CDR3 DNA sequence: TGTCCCAGCATGCTCAAGCATAGGCGGAAACGCACAGATACGCAGTATTTT.

The chain employs TRBV6-2 or TRBV6-3 and TRBJ2-6, with D perhaps TRBD1 (6 bases). The germline CDR1 and CDR2 sequences are MNHEY and SVGEGT. CDR3 length: 16 residues. The V and J ends lost 6 bases and 2 bases respectively, with 14 bases between them. The CDR3 bases are TGTGCCAGCAGCGAACACGGGACACCTGGGGCCAACGTCCTGACTTTC. It translates to CASSEHGTPGANVLTF.

This clonotype was counted at least ten times. The V gene is TRBV10-3, the J gene TRBJ2-3; no firm D call. V was clipped by 1 base and J by 1 base, with 6 bases between them. Germline CDR1 and CDR2: ENHRY and SYGVKD. The CDR3 covers 14 residues. Here the CDR3 reads CAISELAGTDTQYF. In nucleotides, the CDR3 is TGTGCCATCAGTGAGTTGGCTGGCACAGATACGCAGTATTTT.

The gene calls are TRBV9 and TRBJ2-3; 9 bases are a match to TRBD2. Germline lookup yields CDR1 SGDLS and CDR2 YYNGEE. The CDR3 sequence is 16 residues long. Trimming cost V 1 base and J 2 bases; bases outside gene matches: 5. The CDR3 nucleotides read TGTGCCAGCAGCGTAAGCGGGAGGTCCAACACAGATACGCAGTATTTT. Amino acid sequence: CASSVSGRSNTDTQYF.

This clonotype turned up a few times. This chain connects TRBV11-1 to TRBJ2-1; D perhaps matches TRBD1 (5 bases). The germline gives CDR1 SGHAT, CDR2 FQDESV (reference sequence). The CDR3 contains 19 residues. V was clipped by 4 bases and J by 0 bases, with 22 bases between them. For the CDR3, the DNA is TGTGCCAGCAGCTCCACCCATTACAGGCGTTTCAACTCCTACAATGAGCAGTTCTTC. Amino acids: CASSSTHYRRFNSYNEQFF.

The rearrangement uses TRBV14 and TRBJ2-3, with TRBD2 matching 10 bases. The CDR3 consists of 15 residues. Losses at the gene ends were 4 bases for V and 4 bases for J; bases not matched to a gene: 5. Per germline, CDR1 SGHDN and CDR2 FVKESK. The CDR3: CASSPGLASADTQYF. DNA for the CDR3: TGTGCCAGCAGCCCGGGACTAGCGAGCGCAGATACGCAGTATTTT.

This clonotype was detected many times. The CDR3 DNA sequence: TGTGCCAGCAGCCCCAGGGCAGCGCCCTCCGAGCAGTACTTC. Its translation: CASSPRAAPSEQYF. The chain carries TRBV9 and TRBJ2-7; D might be TRBD1 (5 bases). The germline V gene has CDR1 SGDLS and CDR2 YYNGEE. The CDR3 is made up of 14 amino acids. Trimming left V 4 bases short and J 6 bases short, with 17 bases between.

The chain's CDR3 is CASSYGRTGNTIYF. In nucleotides, the CDR3 is TGTGCCAGCAGTTACGGCAGGACCGGAAACACCATATATTTT. This sequence joins TRBV6-5 and TRBJ1-3; D remains unclear. Germline V gene sequence: CDR1 MNHEY, CDR2 SVGAGI. The CDR3 consists of 14 residues. V lost 2 bases and J lost 4, with 9 bases in between.

The J gene is TRBJ2-7, the V gene TRBV19; D possibly uses TRBD1 or TRBD2 (6 bases each). Germline V gene lookup returns CDR1 LNHDA and CDR2 SQIVND (reference sequence). The V end lost 7 bases, the J end lost 3 bases, and 13 bases lay between the germline ends. There are 13 residues in the CDR3. In DNA form, the CDR3 reads TGTGCCAGTACACGGGGGCCCGTCTACGAGCAGTACTTC. This translates into CASTRGPVYEQYF.

The table lists this clonotype with a few counts. This chain joins TRBV6-1 and TRBJ1-2; the match to TRBD1 covers 8 bases. The germline V gene has CDR1 MNHNS and CDR2 SASEGT. Trimming at V came to 7 bases and at J to 5 bases, leaving 6 bases not matched to a gene. The CDR3 contains 13 residues. The CDR3: CASTRTGRYGYTF. In DNA form, the CDR3 reads TGTGCCAGCACCCGGACAGGGCGGTATGGCTACACCTTC.

The CDR3 DNA reads TGTGCCAGCAGCGTAGGAGTTAGCGGGGGGGCCAATGAGCAGTTCTTC. Protein product: CASSVGVSGGANEQFF. This chain joins TRBV9 and TRBJ2-1; 11 bases are a match to TRBD2. The CDR3 has 16 residues. The V gene's germline CDR1 is SGDLS and CDR2 YYNGEE. V shed 0 bases and J 6 bases; nucleotides not matched to a gene: 5. The entire variable domain, with the rest obtained from reference TRBV9 and TRBJ2-1, is as follows: DSGVTQTPKHLITATGQRVTLRCSPRSGDLSVYWYQQSLDQGLQFLIQYYNGEERAKGNILERFSAQQFPDLHSELNLSSLELGDSALYFCASSVGVSGGANEQFFGPGTRLTVL.

Comments on this clonotype: A much more abundant neighbour one base away suggests this may be a read error. The chain links TRBV11-2 to TRBJ2-2, with D tentatively TRBD1 (7 bases). Germline assignment: CDR1 SGHAT and CDR2 FQNNGV. CDR3 length equals 15 residues. The CDR3 DNA follows: TGTGCCAGCAGCTGGGGACAGACGAACACCGGGGAGGTGTTTTTT. Amino acid sequence: CASSWGQTNTGEVFF.

The sample holds many counts of this clonotype. This chain connects TRBV12-3 or TRBV12-4 to TRBJ2-1; perhaps D is TRBD1 or TRBD2 (5 bases each). The CDR3 length is 15 residues. V was pared by 5 bases and J by 4 bases, with 15 bases between. The CDR3 loop reads CASSPGRGPYNEQFF. The DNA for the CDR3 is TGTGCCAGCAGTCCGGGACGAGGCCCTTACAATGAGCAGTTCTTC.

This chain uses TRBV9 with TRBJ2-1; D assignment may be TRBD1 or TRBD2 (5 bases each). Germline V gives CDR1 SGDLS, CDR2 YYNGEE. Trimming removed 0 bases from V and 10 bases from J, with 8 bases in between. The CDR3 sequence is 12 residues long. The chain's CDR3 is CASSVARGEQFF. For the CDR3, the DNA is TGTGCCAGCAGCGTAGCTCGGGGCGAGCAGTTCTTC.

This clonotype was counted a few times. The chain combines TRBV5-1 with TRBJ2-7, with TRBD2 matching 8 bases. The germline V gene encodes CDR1 SGHRS and CDR2 YFSETQ. Losses at the gene ends were 4 bases for V and 6 bases for J; bases not matched to a gene: 6. The CDR3 is made up of 13 amino acids. The CDR3 bases are TGCGCCAGCAGCACCTCGCTAGCGGGCGAGCAGTACTTC. Translating it yields CASSTSLAGEQYF.

This clonotype has a handful of counts. The genes are TRBV11-1 and TRBJ2-4; D ambiguous. This CDR3 contains 14 residues. From germline, CDR1 is SGHAT and CDR2 FQDESV (reference sequence). V shed 5 bases and J shed 3 bases, with 11 bases lying between them. CDR3 region: CASSPRPDKNIQYF. CDR3 coding DNA: TGTGCCAGCAGCCCCAGACCAGACAAAAACATTCAGTACTTC. Full variable domain (remainder filled in from reference TRBV11-1 and TRBJ2-4): EAEVAQSPRYKITEKSQAVAFWCDPISGHATLYWYRQILGQGPELLVQFQDESVVDDSQLPKDRFSAERLKGVDSTLKIQPAELGDSAMYLCASSPRPDKNIQYFGAGTRLSVL.

This clonotype was found many times. This rearrangement joins TRBV7-9 to TRBJ2-1; D unclear. Germline CDR1 reads SEHNR; CDR2 reads FQNEAQ (reference sequence). The germline V and J ends were trimmed by 5 bases and 6 bases, with 17 bases remaining between them. This CDR3 spans 15 amino acids. The chain's CDR3 is CASSPTKTSINEQFF. The CDR3 DNA reads as TGTGCCAGCAGCCCGACGAAGACCAGCATCAATGAGCAGTTCTTC.

The chain uses TRBV18 and TRBJ2-5, with 10 bases identical to TRBD1. V was clipped by 5 bases and J by 3 bases; unmatched bases: 3. The germline CDR1 and CDR2 sequences are KGHSH and LQKENI. The CDR3 has 14 residues. The DNA of the CDR3 is TGTGCCAGCTCAACCGGGACAGGGGAAGAGACCCAGTACTTC. Encoded protein: CASSTGTGEETQYF.

This clonotype was seen at least ten times. The CDR3 loop is CASSRDHTDTQYF. The CDR3 DNA reads TGTGCCAGCAGCCGGGACCACACAGATACGCAGTATTTT. V and J are TRBV3-1 and TRBJ2-3; D may be TRBD1 or TRBD2 (5 bases each). Germline loops: CDR1 LGHDT, CDR2 YNNKEL (reference sequence). With 4 bases removed from V and 2 bases from J, the gap between germline ends came to 7 bases. This CDR3 contains 13 residues.